This T cell receptor (beta chain) was captured by sequencing in a study of blood T cell repertoires in COVID-19. V lost 4 bases and J lost 0, with 10 bases in between. This CDR3 has 15 amino acids. Looked up from germline, CDR1 is MDHEN and CDR2 is SYDVKM. This table comes from immunoSEQ multiplex PCR, and its TCRdb copy is limited to in-frame clones, with some not included. The top ten hold roughly 10% of the sample, which has more than 200,000 clones, about 86% seen once. The specimen sequenced was peripheral blood. The rearrangement joins TRBV28 to TRBJ1-5; D ambiguous. The clonotype comes from a woman aged 45-65 years with COVID-19, enrolled during active disease. The CDR3 here is CASSSQVDSNQPQHF. CDR3 DNA sequence: TGTGCCAGCAGTTCCCAGGTGGATAGCAATCAGCCCCAGCATTTT.